A single sample is the source of the 30 T cell receptor beta chains below, sequenced in a study of OX40 agonist ivuxolimab in advanced cancers. Clones were read by immunoSEQ multiplex PCR, and TCRdb kept only the in-frame ones, dropping some. Of around 57,000 clones listed, approximately 77% were seen once; the top ten hold under 0.65%. The material sequenced was CD4+ or CD8+ T cells sorted from blood, taken in a trial of the OX40 agonist ivuxolimab. The source is an adult with an advanced solid tumor such as melanoma, head and neck, liver or kidney cancer.

The rearrangement links TRBV7-9 to TRBJ2-7; 11 bases match TRBD1. V shed 5 bases and J 4 bases; nucleotides not matched to a gene: 7. The CDR3 covers 15 residues. The V gene's germline CDR1 is SEHNR and CDR2 FQNEAQ (reference sequence). DNA of the CDR3: TGTGCCAGCAGCCCGGGGACAGGGGGTGGTTACGAGCAGTACTTC. Its translation is CASSPGTGGGYEQYF.

This rearrangement joins TRBV30 to TRBJ2-3, with 8 bases fitting TRBD2. The CDR3 runs 16 residues. V was clipped by 3 bases and J by 1 base; unmatched bases: 9. Germline values: CDR1 GTSNPN, CDR2 SVGIG (reference sequence). The DNA for the CDR3 is TGTGCCTGGAGAGGGGGTAGCGGGAAGGGCACAGATACGCAGTATTTT. It translates to CAWRGGSGKGTDTQYF.

The chain employs TRBV6-5 and TRBJ2-1, with D perhaps TRBD2 (5 bases). This CDR3 region has 15 residues. CDR1 is MNHEY and CDR2 is SVGAGI in the germline V gene. Trimming stripped 0 bases from V and 5 bases from J, with 11 bases between. The CDR3 DNA reads TGTGCCAGCAGTTACTCCTACGGGATCCACAATGAGCAGTTCTTC. Translating gives CASSYSYGIHNEQFF.

This clone appeared a few times. The gene calls are TRBV5-5 and TRBJ1-2; D is perhaps TRBD1 (6 bases). V was shortened by 1 base and J by 2 bases, with 9 bases between the two germline ends. The CDR3 spans 14 residues. Germline-derived CDR1 and CDR2 are SGHKS and YYEKEE (reference sequence). The CDR3 DNA is TGTGCCAGCAGCTTGACGAGGGGGAACTATGGCTACACCTTC. It specifies CASSLTRGNYGYTF.

The gene calls are TRBV11-2 and TRBJ1-4; the D is unclear. The ends were cut back, 1 base at V and 0 bases at J, with 9 bases in the middle. Germline CDR1 is SGHAT and CDR2 is FQNNGV. This CDR3 comprises 16 residues. The CDR3 DNA reads as TGTGCCAGCAGCTTAGCGGTTAGAGCAACTAATGAAAAACTGTTTTTT. It codes for CASSLAVRATNEKLFF.

The gene calls are TRBV29-1 and TRBJ2-3; tentative D call: TRBD2 (6 bases). The V gene's germline CDR1 is SQVTM and CDR2 ANQGSEA. The CDR3 runs to 13 residues. V lost 3 bases, J lost 6 bases, and 13 bases lay in between. The CDR3 region has the DNA TGCAGCGTTGAGGGACTCGACGGGGATACGCAGTATTTT. Its translation: CSVEGLDGDTQYF.

The rearrangement uses TRBV5-4 and TRBJ2-1; 8 bases are a match to TRBD1. Germline-derived CDR1 and CDR2 are SGHNT and YYREEE (reference sequence). Trimming took 5 bases from V and 4 from J; bases not matched to a gene: 8. The CDR3 runs 15 residues. CDR3 sequence reads: CASRTDRGYYNEQFF. In nucleotides, the CDR3 is TGTGCCAGCAGGACCGACAGGGGCTATTACAATGAGCAGTTCTTC.

The chain links TRBV27 to TRBJ2-3, with 7 bases matching TRBD1. Germline V lookup: CDR1 MNHEY, CDR2 SMNVEV (reference sequence). V shed 6 bases and J 4 bases; nucleotides not matched to a gene: 4. The CDR3 is 13 amino acids. The CDR3 sequence is CASSPTGADTQYF. The CDR3 bases are TGTGCCAGCAGCCCCACAGGGGCAGATACGCAGTATTTT.

This clone has a single count. This chain uses TRBV6-6 with TRBJ2-1; 10 positions match TRBD2. This CDR3 contains 15 residues. Germline V CDR1 and CDR2: MNHNY, SVGAGI (reference sequence). V lost 6 bases, J lost 10 bases, and 12 bases stayed unmatched. The CDR3 nucleotides are TGTGCCAGCAGAACAGCGGGAGGGCCCTATGGAGAGCAGTTCTTC. Translated, it gives CASRTAGGPYGEQFF.

The rearrangement joins TRBV6-5 to TRBJ2-5, with D possibly TRBD2 on 6 matching bases. V was pared by 6 bases and J by 7 bases, with 15 bases between. This CDR3 has 13 residues. Germline V gene lookup returns CDR1 MNHEY and CDR2 SVGAGI. In DNA, the CDR3 is TGTGCCAGCAGCCCGCCGGGACTCGCGACCCAGTACTTC. It encodes CASSPPGLATQYF.

V is TRBV7-2 and J is TRBJ2-1; 7 bases line up with TRBD2. Trimming took 1 base from V and 7 from J; bases not matched to a gene: 10. CDR3 length equals 16 residues. Germline V gene lookup returns CDR1 SGHTA and CDR2 FQGNSA. This chain's CDR3 is CASSLEGRASFNEQFF. CDR3 DNA: TGTGCCAGCAGCTTAGAAGGGAGGGCCTCTTTTAATGAGCAGTTCTTC. Combining the CDR3 with reference TRBV7-2 and TRBJ2-1 gives the whole variable domain GAGVSQSPSNKVTEKGKDVELRCDPISGHTALYWYRQSLGQGLEFLIYFQGNSAPDKSGLPSDRFSAERTGGSVSTLTIQRTQQEDSAVYLCASSLEGRASFNEQFFGPGTRLTVL.

A few counts support this clone. The CDR3 is CATGQGQRYEQFF. CDR3 coding DNA: TGTGCCACCGGACAGGGGCAGCGCTATGAGCAGTTCTTC. V gene TRBV28 combines with J gene TRBJ2-1; 9 bases fit TRBD1. The CDR3 spans 13 residues. The V gene end was trimmed by 10 bases and the J gene end by 8 bases; junction bases not matched to a gene: 9. CDR1 is MDHEN, CDR2 SYDVKM, per germline.

The V gene is TRBV7-2, the J gene TRBJ1-4, with D unresolved. Germline V gives CDR1 SGHTA, CDR2 FQGNSA. The CDR3 consists of 15 residues. The ends were cut back, 3 bases at V and 0 bases at J, with 8 bases in the middle. CDR3 in DNA: TGTGCCAGCAGCTTTAGGATGTCAACTAATGAAAAACTGTTTTTT. Its protein product is CASSFRMSTNEKLFF.

The chain has TRBV15 and TRBJ1-2; no firm D call. Per the germline V gene, CDR1 is LNHNV and CDR2 is YYDKDF (reference sequence). The CDR3 has 15 amino acids. V was shortened by 0 bases and J by 1 base, with 9 bases between the two germline ends. The CDR3 bases are TGTGCCACCAGCAGAGATTCTGGGCTTAACTATGGCTACACCTTC. Residues: CATSRDSGLNYGYTF.

The chain has TRBV7-2 and TRBJ2-3; TRBD2 aligns across 9 bases. This CDR3 region has 15 residues. The V segment lost 5 bases and the J segment 3 bases; nucleotides outside the gene matches: 6. CDR1 and CDR2 from the germline V gene are SGHTA and FQGNSA. The CDR3 DNA reads as TGTGCCAGCAGCCCTAGCGGGATGGGGACAGATACGCAGTATTTT. Amino acid sequence: CASSPSGMGTDTQYF.

This chain links TRBV5-1 with TRBJ2-5, with D perhaps matching TRBD2 (5 bases). TRBJ2-7 matches the DNA end more closely, so the J call is doubtful. Per germline, CDR1 SGHRS and CDR2 YFSETQ. The CDR3 runs to 14 residues. The CDR3 DNA sequence: TGCGCCAGCAGCTTAAACCGGGGTTCCTACGAGCAGTACTTC. This translates into CASSLNRGSYEQYF.

The chain recombines TRBV28 with TRBJ1-4; 8 nucleotides match TRBD1. The junction had 8 bases not matched to a gene; V was cut back by 8 bases and J by 3 bases. This CDR3 has 15 residues. Germline V gene data show CDR1 as MDHEN and CDR2 as SYDVKM. CDR3 sequence: CASGPQQGANEKLFF. CDR3 bases: TGTGCCAGCGGACCTCAACAGGGGGCTAATGAAAAACTGTTTTTT.

The V and J genes are TRBV18 and TRBJ1-4; no clear D. Germline V CDR1 and CDR2: KGHSH, LQKENI. V was shortened by 6 bases and J by 4 bases, with 9 bases between the two germline ends. This CDR3 is 13 amino acids long. CDR3 sequence (DNA): TGTGCCAGCTCCCCAGCCGGTAATGAAAAACTGTTTTTT. This gives the protein CASSPAGNEKLFF.

The V gene is TRBV2, the J gene TRBJ1-5; D gene ambiguous. V lost 5 bases to trimming and J lost 3 bases, with 8 bases between them. Germline V gene data show CDR1 as SNHLY and CDR2 as FYNNEI. This CDR3 contains 13 residues. The CDR3 DNA reads TGTGCCAGCAGTAGGGATTTCAATCAGCCCCAGCATTTT. It specifies CASSRDFNQPQHF.

This chain joins TRBV6-1 and TRBJ1-6; TRBD1 is a possible D gene (5 bases). The V and J ends lost 3 bases and 6 bases respectively, with 12 bases between them. The CDR3 has 15 residues. Germline V gives CDR1 MNHNS, CDR2 SASEGT. Written as DNA, the CDR3 is TGTGCCAGCAGTGAGTCCAGGGCTGGTAATTCACCCCTCCACTTT. Translation gives CASSESRAGNSPLHF.

The chain carries TRBV7-9 and TRBJ2-5; D is uncertain. V was cut by 6 bases and J by 3 bases, with 5 bases left in between. The length of the CDR3 is 11 residues. Germline CDR1 and CDR2: SEHNR and FQNEAQ (reference sequence). The CDR3 nucleotides read TGTGCCAGCAGGATAAAAGAGACCCAGTACTTC. Protein: CASRIKETQYF.

Worth noting for this clone: Other nucleotide sequences from this sample produce the same CDR3. This chain connects TRBV7-2 to TRBJ2-5; D is undetermined. CDR3 length: 13 amino acids. With 1 base removed from V and 0 bases from J, the gap between germline ends came to 3 bases. Germline CDR1 is SGHTA and CDR2 is FQGNSA. This CDR3 is CASSLGHQETQYF. CDR3 nucleotide sequence: TGTGCCAGCAGCTTAGGTCACCAAGAGACCCAGTACTTC.

This rearrangement joins TRBV28 to TRBJ2-3; D is uncertain. The CDR3 runs to 15 residues. CDR1 is MDHEN and CDR2 is SYDVKM in the germline V gene. V was trimmed by 4 bases and J by 5 bases, leaving 16 bases between them. CDR3 sequence: CASSWAQGAGDTQYF. CDR3 DNA sequence: TGTGCCAGCAGTTGGGCCCAAGGAGCCGGAGATACGCAGTATTTT.

The rearrangement joins TRBV6-1 to TRBJ2-7; possible D gene TRBD1, 5 bases. The germline V gene encodes CDR1 MNHNS and CDR2 SASEGT. The CDR3 sequence is 13 residues long. Trimming removed 5 bases from V and 2 bases from J, with 10 bases in between. The CDR3 spells CASSQGNAYEQYF. The CDR3 region has the DNA TGTGCCAGCAGTCAGGGAAATGCCTACGAGCAGTACTTC.

The CDR3 sequence is CASSRGLAGSTDTQYF. DNA of the CDR3: TGTGCCAGTAGTAGAGGACTAGCGGGGAGCACAGATACGCAGTATTTT. The chain carries TRBV19 and TRBJ2-3; 12 bases align to TRBD2. Germline V lookup: CDR1 LNHDA, CDR2 SQIVND (reference sequence). V lost 4 bases and J lost 0; bases outside the gene matches: 2. This CDR3 has 16 amino acids. Based on the CDR3 plus reference TRBV19 and TRBJ2-3, the full variable domain is DGGITQSPKYLFRKEGQNVTLSCEQNLNHDAMYWYRQDPGQGLRLIYYSQIVNDFQKGDIAEGYSVSREKKESFPLTVTSAQKNPTAFYLCASSRGLAGSTDTQYFGPGTRLTVL.

The V and J genes are TRBV19 and TRBJ2-1; 9 bases align to TRBD2. There are 13 residues in the CDR3. Trimming cost V 6 bases and J 5 bases; bases outside gene matches: 2. The germline CDR1 and CDR2 sequences are LNHDA and SQIVND (reference sequence). The CDR3 bases are TGTGCCAGTAGCCTAGCGGGAAACAATGAGCAGTTCTTC. Its protein is CASSLAGNNEQFF.

This clone was seen a few times. The chain couples TRBV18 to TRBJ2-5, with TRBD2 matching 8 bases. Germline values: CDR1 KGHSH, CDR2 LQKENI. The J segment lost 7 bases and the V segment lost 6 bases, leaving 10 bases of the junction unmatched. The CDR3 sequence is 14 residues long. In DNA, the CDR3 is TGTGCCAGCTCGCCCGGGACTAGGGTCCGGACCCAGTACTTC. Amino acids: CASSPGTRVRTQYF.

CDR3 protein: CATSRGLPGQGEKEADTQYF. Here the CDR3 DNA reads TGTGCCACCAGCAGAGGTCTTCCGGGACAGGGGGAAAAGGAGGCAGATACGCAGTATTTT. This rearrangement joins TRBV15 to TRBJ2-3; TRBD1 agrees at 11 bases. Losses at the gene ends were 1 base for V and 4 bases for J; bases not matched to a gene: 16. CDR3 length equals 20 residues. Germline-derived CDR1 and CDR2 are LNHNV and YYDKDF (reference sequence).

This chain connects TRBV7-8 to TRBJ2-3; unclear D gene. V was clipped by 4 bases and J by 8 bases, with 10 bases between them. The CDR3 covers 12 residues. Germline V gene lookup returns CDR1 SGHVS and CDR2 FQNEAQ. The CDR3 coding sequence is TGTGCCAGCAGCTCAAAGCTCCTTACGCAGTATTTT. Its translation is CASSSKLLTQYF.

V is TRBV7-9 and J is TRBJ1-4, with TRBD1 as a possible D gene (6 bases). The germline V and J ends were trimmed by 6 bases and 0 bases, with 11 bases remaining between them. The CDR3 length is 15 residues. Germline CDR1 is SEHNR and CDR2 is FQNEAQ (reference sequence). CDR3 loop: CASSPPGATNEKLFF. The CDR3 coding sequence is TGTGCCAGCAGTCCTCCAGGGGCAACTAATGAAAAACTGTTTTTT.